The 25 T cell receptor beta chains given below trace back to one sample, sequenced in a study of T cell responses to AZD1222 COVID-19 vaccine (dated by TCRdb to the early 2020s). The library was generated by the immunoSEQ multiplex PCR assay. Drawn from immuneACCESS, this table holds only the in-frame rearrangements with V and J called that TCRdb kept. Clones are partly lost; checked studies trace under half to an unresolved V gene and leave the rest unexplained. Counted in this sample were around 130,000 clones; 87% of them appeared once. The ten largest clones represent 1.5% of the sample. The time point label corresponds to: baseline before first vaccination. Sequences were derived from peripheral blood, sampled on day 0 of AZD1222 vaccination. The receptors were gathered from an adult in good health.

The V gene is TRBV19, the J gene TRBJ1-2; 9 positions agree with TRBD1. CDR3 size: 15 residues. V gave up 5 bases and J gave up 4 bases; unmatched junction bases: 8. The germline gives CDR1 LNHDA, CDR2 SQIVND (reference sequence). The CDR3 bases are TGTGCCAGTAGTTCTTTGACAGGGGGTCTCTATGGCTACACCTTC. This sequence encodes CASSSLTGGLYGYTF.

The CDR3: CASSLGRAGYGYTF. DNA of the CDR3: TGTGCCAGCAGTCTGGGACGGGCGGGCTATGGCTACACCTTC. This sequence joins TRBV28 and TRBJ1-2; a weak D match, TRBD1 (5 bases). The CDR3 contains 14 residues. With 5 bases removed from V and 4 bases from J, the gap between germline ends came to 14 bases. The V gene's germline CDR1 is MDHEN and CDR2 SYDVKM.

The CDR3 spells CASSITGARDGYTF. The CDR3 DNA reads TGTGCCAGTAGTATCACAGGGGCGCGGGATGGCTACACCTTC. This chain uses TRBV19 with TRBJ1-2, with 7 bases matching TRBD1. Germline V CDR1 and CDR2: LNHDA, SQIVND (reference sequence). The CDR3 sequence is 14 residues long. V lost 3 bases and J lost 6; bases outside the gene matches: 7.

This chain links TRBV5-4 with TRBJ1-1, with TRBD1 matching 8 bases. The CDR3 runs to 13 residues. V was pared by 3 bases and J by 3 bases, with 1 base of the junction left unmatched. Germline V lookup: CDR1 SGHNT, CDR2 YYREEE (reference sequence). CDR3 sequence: CASSSTGDTEAFF. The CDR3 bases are TGTGCCAGCAGCTCGACAGGGGACACTGAAGCTTTCTTT.

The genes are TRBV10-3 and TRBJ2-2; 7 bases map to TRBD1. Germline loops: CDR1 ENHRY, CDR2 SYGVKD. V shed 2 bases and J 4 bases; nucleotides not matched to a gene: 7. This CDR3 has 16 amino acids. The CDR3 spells CAISEARQGGTGELFF. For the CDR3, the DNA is TGTGCCATCAGTGAGGCGCGACAGGGTGGCACCGGGGAGCTGTTTTTT.

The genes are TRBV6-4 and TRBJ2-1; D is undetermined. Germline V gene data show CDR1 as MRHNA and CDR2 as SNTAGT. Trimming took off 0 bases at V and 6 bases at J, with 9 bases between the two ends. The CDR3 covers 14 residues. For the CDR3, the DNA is TGTGCCAGCAGTGACTCTGGGCGGATCAATGAGCAGTTCTTC. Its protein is CASSDSGRINEQFF.

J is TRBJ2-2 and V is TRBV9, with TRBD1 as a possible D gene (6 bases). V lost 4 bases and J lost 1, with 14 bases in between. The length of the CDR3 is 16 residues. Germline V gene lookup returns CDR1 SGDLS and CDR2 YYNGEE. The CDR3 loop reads CASSPWTVENTGELFF. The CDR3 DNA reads TGTGCCAGCAGCCCTTGGACAGTGGAGAACACCGGGGAGCTGTTTTTT.

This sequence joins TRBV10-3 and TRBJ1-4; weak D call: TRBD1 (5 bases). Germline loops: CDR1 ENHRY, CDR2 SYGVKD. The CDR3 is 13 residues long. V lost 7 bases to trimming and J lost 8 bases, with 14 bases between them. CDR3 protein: CAITSYRDEKLFF. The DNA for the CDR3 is TGTGCCATCACGAGCTATCGGGACGAAAAACTGTTTTTT.

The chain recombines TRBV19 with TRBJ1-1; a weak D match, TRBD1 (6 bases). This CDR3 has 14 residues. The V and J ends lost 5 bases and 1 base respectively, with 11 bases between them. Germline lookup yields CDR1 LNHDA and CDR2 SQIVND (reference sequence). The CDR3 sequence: CASSRRRGNTEAFF. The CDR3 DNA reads TGTGCCAGTAGTCGCCGCAGGGGGAACACTGAAGCTTTCTTT.

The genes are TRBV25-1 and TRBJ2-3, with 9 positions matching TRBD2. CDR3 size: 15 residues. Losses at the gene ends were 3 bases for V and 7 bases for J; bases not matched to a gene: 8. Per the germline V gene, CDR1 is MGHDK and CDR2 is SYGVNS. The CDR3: CASSESGGGAYTQYF. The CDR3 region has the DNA TGTGCCAGCAGTGAGTCTGGCGGGGGGGCTTATACGCAGTATTTT.

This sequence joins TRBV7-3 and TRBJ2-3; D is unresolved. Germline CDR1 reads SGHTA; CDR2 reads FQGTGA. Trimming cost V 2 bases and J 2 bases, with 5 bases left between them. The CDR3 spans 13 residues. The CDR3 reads CASSLLNTDTQYF. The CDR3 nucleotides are TGTGCCAGCAGCTTACTGAACACAGATACGCAGTATTTT.

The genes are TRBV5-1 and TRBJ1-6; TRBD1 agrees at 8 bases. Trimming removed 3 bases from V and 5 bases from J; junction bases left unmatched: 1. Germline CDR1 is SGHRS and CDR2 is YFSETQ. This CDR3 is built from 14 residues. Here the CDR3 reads CASSSDRDNSPLHF. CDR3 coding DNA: TGCGCCAGCAGCTCGGACAGGGATAATTCACCCCTCCACTTT.

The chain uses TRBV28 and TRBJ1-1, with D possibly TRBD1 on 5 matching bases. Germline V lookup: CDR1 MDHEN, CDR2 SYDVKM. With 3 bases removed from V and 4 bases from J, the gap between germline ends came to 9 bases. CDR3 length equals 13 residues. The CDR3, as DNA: TGTGCCAGCAGTTTTGGGGGTATCACTGAAGCTTTCTTT. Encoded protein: CASSFGGITEAFF.

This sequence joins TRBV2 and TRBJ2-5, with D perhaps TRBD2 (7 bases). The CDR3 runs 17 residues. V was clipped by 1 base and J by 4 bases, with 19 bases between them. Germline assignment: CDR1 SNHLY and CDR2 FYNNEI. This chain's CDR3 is CASSEDFAGAYGETQYF. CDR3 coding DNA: TGTGCCAGCAGTGAAGATTTCGCGGGGGCTTATGGAGAGACCCAGTACTTC.

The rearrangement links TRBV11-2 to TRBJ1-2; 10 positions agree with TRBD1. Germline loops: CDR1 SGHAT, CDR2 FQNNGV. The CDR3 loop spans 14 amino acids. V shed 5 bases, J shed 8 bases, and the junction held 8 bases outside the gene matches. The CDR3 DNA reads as TGTGCCAGCAGCGGAGACAGGGGGCGGGAAGGCTACACCTTC. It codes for CASSGDRGREGYTF.

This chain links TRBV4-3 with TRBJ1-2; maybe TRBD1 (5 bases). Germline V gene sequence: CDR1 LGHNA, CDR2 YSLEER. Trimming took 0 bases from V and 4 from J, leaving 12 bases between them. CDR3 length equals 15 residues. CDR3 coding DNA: TGCGCCAGCAGCCAAGAGGAAAGAGGGGTCTATGGCTACACCTTC. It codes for CASSQEERGVYGYTF.

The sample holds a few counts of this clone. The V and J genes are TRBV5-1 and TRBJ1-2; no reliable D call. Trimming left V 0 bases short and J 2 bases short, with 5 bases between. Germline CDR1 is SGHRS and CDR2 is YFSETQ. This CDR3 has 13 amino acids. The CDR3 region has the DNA TGCGCCAGCAGCTTGGCAGCCAACTATGGCTACACCTTC. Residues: CASSLAANYGYTF.

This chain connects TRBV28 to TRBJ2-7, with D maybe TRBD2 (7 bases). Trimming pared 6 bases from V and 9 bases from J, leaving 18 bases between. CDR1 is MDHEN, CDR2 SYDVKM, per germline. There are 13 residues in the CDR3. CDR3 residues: CASSAGARRGQYF. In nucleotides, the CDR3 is TGTGCCAGCAGCGCGGGGGCGCGAAGGGGGCAGTACTTC.

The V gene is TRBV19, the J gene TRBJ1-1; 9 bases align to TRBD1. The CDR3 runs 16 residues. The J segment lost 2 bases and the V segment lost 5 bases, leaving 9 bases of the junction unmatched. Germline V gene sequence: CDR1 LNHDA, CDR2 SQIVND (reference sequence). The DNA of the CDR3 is TGTGCCAGTAGTTCATCGGACAGGGGAATAAACACTGAAGCTTTCTTT. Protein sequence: CASSSSDRGINTEAFF.

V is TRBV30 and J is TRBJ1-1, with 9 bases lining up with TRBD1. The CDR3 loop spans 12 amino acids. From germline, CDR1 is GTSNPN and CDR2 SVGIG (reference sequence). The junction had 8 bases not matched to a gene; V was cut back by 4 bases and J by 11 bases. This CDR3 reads CAWTAYRGQAFF. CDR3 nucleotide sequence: TGTGCCTGGACGGCATACAGGGGGCAGGCTTTCTTT.

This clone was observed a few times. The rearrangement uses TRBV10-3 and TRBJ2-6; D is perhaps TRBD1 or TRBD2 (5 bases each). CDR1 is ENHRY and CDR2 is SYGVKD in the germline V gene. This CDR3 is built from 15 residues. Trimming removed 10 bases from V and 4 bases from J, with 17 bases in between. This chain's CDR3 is CATGKAGSGANVLTF. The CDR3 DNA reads TGTGCCACCGGAAAGGCAGGGAGCGGGGCCAACGTCCTGACTTTC.

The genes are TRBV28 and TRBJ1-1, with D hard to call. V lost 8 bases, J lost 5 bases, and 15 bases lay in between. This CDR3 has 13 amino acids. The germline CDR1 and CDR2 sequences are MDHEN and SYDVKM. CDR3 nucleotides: TGTGCCAGCCTCACCCAGATCAGGACTGAAGCTTTCTTT. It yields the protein CASLTQIRTEAFF.

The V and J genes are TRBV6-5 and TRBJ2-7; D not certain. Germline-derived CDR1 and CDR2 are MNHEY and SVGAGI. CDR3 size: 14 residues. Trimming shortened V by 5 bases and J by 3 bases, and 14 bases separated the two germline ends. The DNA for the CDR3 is TGTGCCAGCAGTCAGTTATCCCTGAACTACGAGCAGTACTTC. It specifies CASSQLSLNYEQYF.

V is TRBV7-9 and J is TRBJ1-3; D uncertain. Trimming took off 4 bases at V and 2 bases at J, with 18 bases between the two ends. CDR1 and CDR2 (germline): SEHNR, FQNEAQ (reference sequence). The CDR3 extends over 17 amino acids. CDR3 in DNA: TGTGCCAGCAGCTCGTTGTTTCAACTAATAACTGGAAACACCATATATTTT. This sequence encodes CASSSLFQLITGNTIYF. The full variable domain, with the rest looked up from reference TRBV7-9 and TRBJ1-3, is DTGVSQNPRHKITKRGQNVTFRCDPISEHNRLYWYRQTLGQGPEFLTYFQNEAQLEKSRLLSDRFSAERPKGSFSTLEIQRTEQGDSAMYLCASSSLFQLITGNTIYFGEGSWLTVV.

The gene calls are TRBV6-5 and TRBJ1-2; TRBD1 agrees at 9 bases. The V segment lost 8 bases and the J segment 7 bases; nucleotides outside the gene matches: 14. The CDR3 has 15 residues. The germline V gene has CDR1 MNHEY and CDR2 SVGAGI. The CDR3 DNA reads TGTGCCAGCCCCCGAACGGGACAGGGATTCTCTGGCTACACCTTC. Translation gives CASPRTGQGFSGYTF.